A selection of T cell receptor beta chains follows, all from one sample in a study of vaccination and CD4 T cells after COVID-19. These TCRs are of unknown antigen specificity. Using its own MiXCR run on the PCR reads, TCRdb lists one record per CDR3 protein. The table includes 14,000 to 15,000 distinct CDR3 sequences, about 46% detected once. Sequencing was done on a sample of CD4+ T cells from blood, cultured in vitro. The receptors derive from a human donor who had recovered from COVID-19. Each CDR3 is given with its conserved first and last residue. Only part of the rows carry a size: once, few, many, or a class if the clone is expanded.

TRBV7-2	few	TRBJ1-1	CASSLGTNTEAFF
TRBV6-1	.	TRBJ1-2	CVSRDISNYGYTF
TRBV12-3/TRBV12-4	.	TRBJ1-1	CASSLWPGEAFF
TRBV6-2/TRBV6-3	few	TRBJ1-5	CASSWETFPNQPQHF
TRBV5-4	.	TRBJ2-3	CASSSGTGAPATDTQYF
TRBV12-3/TRBV12-4	.	TRBJ2-3	CASSFSLAVSTDTQYF
TRBV7-9	.	TRBJ2-2	CATTRDIGELFF
TRBV20-1	.	TRBJ2-4	CSVGKKLAKNIQYF
TRBV12-3/TRBV12-4	.	TRBJ1-4	CACSPGATNEKLFF
TRBV20-1	few	TRBJ2-7	CSARETGLWANEQYF
TRBV5-4	.	TRBJ1-1	CASTSNGVAEAFF
TRBV7-3	.	TRBJ2-5	CASSLRGTGVGETQYF
TRBV4-3	.	TRBJ2-1	CASSQEIPSGGAVLFF
TRBV6-1	.	TRBJ1-2	CASSRQGQGGYTF
TRBV5-1	few	TRBJ2-3	CASSLVLAGGTDTQYF
TRBV2	.	TRBJ2-1	CASSAHGPYNEQFF
TRBV5-1	.	TRBJ2-7	CASSLERGREQYF
TRBV15	.	TRBJ1-1	CATSRERQGTEAFF
TRBV5-1	few	TRBJ1-6	CASSLDRQGRSPLHF
TRBV11-2	.	TRBJ1-1	CASSLGQYTEAFF
TRBV20-1	few	TRBJ2-1	CSARTSGTPQFF
TRBV23-1	.	TRBJ1-2	CASSQPLPRGARMAGYTF
TRBV20-1	.	TRBJ2-3	CSATTSGSRTDTQYF
TRBV6-2/TRBV6-3	.	TRBJ1-2	CASSDGGYGYTF
TRBV19	.	TRBJ2-1	CASSTDSGLAVYNEQFF
TRBV30	medium-sized	TRBJ1-2	CAWSVAQNYGYTF
TRBV7-9	few	TRBJ2-2	CASSFSGRSTGELFF
TRBV6-1	few	TRBJ2-3	CASSHSGERTDTQYF
TRBV20-1	.	TRBJ2-1	CSARVPSGLSYNEQFF
TRBV6-1	few	TRBJ2-1	CASSTRTSGGNYNEQFF
TRBV5-1	.	TRBJ2-6	CASSPTGTSSGANVLTF
TRBV20-1	.	TRBJ2-1	CSAMRWGSYNEQFF
TRBV27	.	TRBJ2-4	CASSHASGRAGFGKNIQYF
TRBV19	.	TRBJ2-2	CASSPRDRGGYTGELFF
TRBV10-1	few	TRBJ1-5	CASSESSPAAGDHQPQHF
TRBV12-3/TRBV12-4	.	TRBJ2-2	CASSTRQGSNTGELFF
TRBV6-5	.	TRBJ2-5	CASSYSWGQETQYF
TRBV20-1	few	TRBJ2-3	CSARQSTDTQYF
TRBV9	.	TRBJ1-1	CASSPGRRNTEAFF
TRBV30	.	TRBJ2-7	CAWKGSSYEQYF
TRBV12-3/TRBV12-4	once	TRBJ2-5	CASRLQGRQTQYF
TRBV12-3/TRBV12-4	.	TRBJ1-2	CASSRGGLYGYTF
TRBV19	.	TRBJ1-1	CASSIMGGGEAFF
TRBV20-1	.	TRBJ2-7	CSLPGLAGNEQYF
TRBV2	.	TRBJ2-2	CASRSGTSNTGELFF
TRBV5-1	.	TRBJ1-2	CASSLSRGTSYGYTF
TRBV4-1	medium-sized	TRBJ1-3	CASSQDLRGPGNTIYF
TRBV5-4	once	TRBJ2-2	CASSNRPRAGELFF
TRBV27	.	TRBJ1-6	CASSPNQGGNSPLHF